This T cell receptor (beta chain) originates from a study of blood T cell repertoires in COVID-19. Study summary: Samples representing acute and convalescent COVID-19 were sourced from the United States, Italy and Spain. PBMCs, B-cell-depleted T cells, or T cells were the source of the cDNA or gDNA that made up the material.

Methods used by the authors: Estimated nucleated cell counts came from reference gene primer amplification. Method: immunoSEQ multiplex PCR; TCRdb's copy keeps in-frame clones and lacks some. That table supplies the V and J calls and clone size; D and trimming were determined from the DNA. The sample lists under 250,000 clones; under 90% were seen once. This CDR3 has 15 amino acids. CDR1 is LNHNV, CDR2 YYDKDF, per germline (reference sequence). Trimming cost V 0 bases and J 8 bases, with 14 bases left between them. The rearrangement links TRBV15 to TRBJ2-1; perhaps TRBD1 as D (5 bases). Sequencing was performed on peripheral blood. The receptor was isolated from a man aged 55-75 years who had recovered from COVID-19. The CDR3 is CATSRDGASRDEQFF. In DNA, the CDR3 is TGTGCCACCAGCAGAGATGGGGCGTCTCGTGATGAGCAGTTCTTC.